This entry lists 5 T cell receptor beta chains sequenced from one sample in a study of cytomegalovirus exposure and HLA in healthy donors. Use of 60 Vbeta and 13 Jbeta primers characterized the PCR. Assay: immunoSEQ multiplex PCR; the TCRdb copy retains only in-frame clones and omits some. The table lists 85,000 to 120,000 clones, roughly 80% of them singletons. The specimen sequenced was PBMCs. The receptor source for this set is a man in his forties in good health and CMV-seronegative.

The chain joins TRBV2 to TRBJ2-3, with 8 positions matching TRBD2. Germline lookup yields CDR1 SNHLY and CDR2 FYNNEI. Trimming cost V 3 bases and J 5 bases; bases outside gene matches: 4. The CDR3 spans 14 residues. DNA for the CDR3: TGTGCCAGCAGTGAGCAGCGGGAGAAAGATACGCAGTATTTT. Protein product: CASSEQREKDTQYF.

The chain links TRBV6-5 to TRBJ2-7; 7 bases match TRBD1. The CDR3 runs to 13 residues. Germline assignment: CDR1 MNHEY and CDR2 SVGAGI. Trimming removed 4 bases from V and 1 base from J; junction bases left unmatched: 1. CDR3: CASSSTGSYEQYF. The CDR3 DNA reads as TGTGCCAGCAGTTCGACAGGGTCCTACGAGCAGTACTTC.

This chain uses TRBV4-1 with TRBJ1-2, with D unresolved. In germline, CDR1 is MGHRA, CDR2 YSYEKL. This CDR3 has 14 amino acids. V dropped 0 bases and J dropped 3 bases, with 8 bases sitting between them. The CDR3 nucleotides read TGCGCCAGCAGCCAAGATGACGGAGACTATGGCTACACCTTC. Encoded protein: CASSQDDGDYGYTF.

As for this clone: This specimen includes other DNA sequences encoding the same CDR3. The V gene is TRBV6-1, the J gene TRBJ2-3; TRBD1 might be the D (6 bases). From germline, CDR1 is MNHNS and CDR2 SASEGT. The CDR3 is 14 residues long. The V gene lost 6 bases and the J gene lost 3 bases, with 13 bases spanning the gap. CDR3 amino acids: CASSERGTTDTQYF. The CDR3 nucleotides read TGTGCCAGCAGCGAACGAGGGACAACAGATACGCAGTATTTT.

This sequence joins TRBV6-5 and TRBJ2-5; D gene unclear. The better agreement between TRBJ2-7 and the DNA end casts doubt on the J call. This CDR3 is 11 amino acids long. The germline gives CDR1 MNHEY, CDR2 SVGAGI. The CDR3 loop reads CASSYHYEQYF. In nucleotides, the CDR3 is TGTGCCAGCAGTTACCATTACGAGCAGTACTTC.